The source of this T cell receptor (beta chain) is a study of blood T cell repertoires in COVID-19. Germline-derived CDR1 and CDR2 are LNHDA and SQIVND (reference sequence). V was pared by 4 bases and J by 4 bases, with 2 bases of the junction left unmatched. The CDR3 sequence is 15 residues long. Assay: immunoSEQ multiplex PCR; the TCRdb copy retains only in-frame clones and omits some. The table records about 160,000 clones, 60% to 85% of them present only once. The TCR originated in a man in his 60s with acute or convalescent COVID-19. This chain links TRBV19 with TRBJ2-2; 11 bases are a match to TRBD2. The material sequenced was peripheral blood. The CDR3 reads CASSRGLAVTGELFF. CDR3 nucleotide sequence: TGTGCCAGTAGTAGGGGACTAGCGGTCACCGGGGAGCTGTTTTTT. Drawing the rest from reference TRBV19 and TRBJ2-2, the complete variable domain is DGGITQSPKYLFRKEGQNVTLSCEQNLNHDAMYWYRQDPGQGLRLIYYSQIVNDFQKGDIAEGYSVSREKKESFPLTVTSAQKNPTAFYLCASSRGLAVTGELFFGEGSRLTVL.